This T cell receptor (beta chain) was sequenced in a study of blood T cell repertoires in COVID-19 (dated by TCRdb to about 2020). Study-level background: Samples covering the acute and convalescent phases of COVID-19 were provided by collaborators in the United States, Italy and Spain. The sample metadata nearly always contained a de-identified subject ID, COVID-19 status, age in years and sex. Deeply sampled blood TCRbeta repertoires from subjects exposed to, actively infected with, or recovered from COVID-19 were included in the dataset. The samples were drawn from two sources: the first 160 participants of the ongoing ImmuneRACE study, and 1,200 or so subjects contributed by 6 global collaborators. The material from the prospective study consisted of cDNA or gDNA derived from T cells, B-cell-depleted T cells, or PBMCs. The repertoires were released in a freely available public database intended as a resource for research on the immune response to SARS-CoV-2. Where available, HLA class I and class II types were obtained from metadata supplied by the sample provider rather than from assay-based typing.

About this clone: Its target antigen remains unknown. It has no much larger one-base neighbor in the sample; base qualities were not kept.

In Seattle, one collaborating source enrolled patients while the infection was active and tracked those patients longitudinally over the course of disease. The collaborating institutions used their own protocols to collect whole blood in K2EDTA tubes. Collaborator samples were shipped for TCRbeta analysis as frozen whole blood, isolated PBMCs, or DNA extracted from either sample type. Beyond this particular receptor, the publication reports: The amount of clinical and demographic metadata varied by source and participant and was provided uncurated.

V lost 7 bases and J lost 5 bases, and the count of bases not matched to a germline gene is 4. The CDR3, cysteine through phenylalanine, is 13 amino acids long. The read is trimmed to its CDR3 DNA, 39 bases read in frame from base 1. CDR1 and CDR2 are read off the germline V gene as SNHLY and FYNNEI. TCRbeta CDR3 regions were amplified from genomic DNA using the immunoSEQ Assay, a bias-controlled multiplex PCR. The study's own analysis went as follows. Within the assay, amplification of reference gene primers was used to estimate how many nucleated cells each sample contained. To quantify the absolute abundance of each unique TCRbeta CDR3 rearrangement, sequence reads were collapsed and filtered. For each sample, productive Simpson clonality was calculated as the square root of Simpson's diversity index across productive rearrangements. This is the immuneACCESS table as TCRdb keeps it, with only in-frame sequences that have V and J called. A part of the clones is gone; compared with another copy, unresolved V genes explain less than half, and the rest is unexplained. V, J and clone size were drawn from that table, and D and trimming were deduced from the DNA. This sample has roughly 460,000 clones in its table, and around 90% of those were observed once. Of the sample, roughly 0.78% is held by the ten largest clones.

Sequencing used peripheral blood. This clonotype was sampled from a man aged 18 to 30 with COVID-19, enrolled during active disease. The chain couples TRBV2 to TRBJ1-1; 10 nucleotides in the junction match TRBD1. The CDR3 has the sequence CASMGQGITEAFF. The DNA reads as follows: TGTGCCAGCATGGGACAGGGGATAACTGAAGCTTTCTTT.